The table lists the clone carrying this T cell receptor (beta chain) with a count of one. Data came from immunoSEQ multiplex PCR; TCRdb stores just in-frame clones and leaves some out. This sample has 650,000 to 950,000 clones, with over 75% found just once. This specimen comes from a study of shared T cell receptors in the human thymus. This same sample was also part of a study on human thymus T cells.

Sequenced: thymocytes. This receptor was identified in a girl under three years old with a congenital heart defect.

The CDR3 coding sequence is TGCGCCAAATCCCCTGAGCCCCGTGGACTAGCGGGGGTCCCGAGCTACGAGCAGTACTTC. It specifies CAKSPEPRGLAGVPSYEQYF. The chain has TRBV23-1 and TRBJ2-7, with TRBD2 matching 13 bases. TRBV23-1 is an open reading frame, and its role is uncertain. V shed 10 bases, J shed 3 bases, and the junction held 24 bases outside the gene matches. This CDR3 has 20 amino acids.